The source of this T cell receptor (beta chain) is a study of persistence of HIV-infected CD4 T cells. The libraries were made with immunoSEQ version 4 in survey mode. TCRdb's table, derived via immunoSEQ multiplex PCR, lists solely in-frame clones and lacks some. The sample shows 30,000 to 35,000 clones, approximately 80% of them seen only once. Whole-study findings and limits: Proviral oligoclonality tracked with TCR oligoclonality within the same sorted cells. Degenerate expanded CDR3beta sequences were enriched among CMV- and Gag-responding cells.

An overlapping HIV-1 Gag peptide pool stimulated these cells at about 1 ug/peptide/mL. Memory cells lacking CD40L and CD69 with high CD45RO were sorted. PBMCs were depleted of CD8+ T cells before stimulation. There are 14 residues in the CDR3. The V gene's germline CDR1 is WNHNN and CDR2 SYGVQD (reference sequence). V was pared by 6 bases and J by 4 bases, with 8 bases of the junction left unmatched. With respect to this clone: What it binds is not known.

Specimen: CD4+ T cells sorted from PBMCs after approximately 20-hour stimulation, collected from a patient who received antiretroviral therapy. The TCR sequence derives from an adult woman with HIV who was CMV-seropositive. The chain carries TRBV10-1 and TRBJ1-1; 7 nucleotides agree with TRBD1. The CDR3 spells CASRGDREGTEAFF. CDR3 nucleotide sequence: TGCGCCAGCAGGGGAGACAGGGAGGGCACTGAAGCTTTCTTT.